What follows describes a single T cell receptor (beta chain). The method was immunoSEQ multiplex PCR; TCRdb's version includes in-frame clones alone and lacks a portion of them. The profile shows approximately 1,500,000 clones, roughly 96% of them singletons. The data were taken from a study of shared clonotypes between healthy human individuals. Study context: Donor ages ranged 18 to 49 years: a couple of women, a few men. Every donor yielded three CD4 naive, three CD4 memory, two CD8 naive and one CD8 memory plate.

J lost 15 bases, V lost 4 bases, and 7 bases had no gene match. Germline V gene data show CDR1 as SEHNR and CDR2 as FQNEAQ (reference sequence). This CDR3 region has 12 residues. Every donor was a Caucasian adult from Nashville, Tennessee. Division of CD4+ cells produced a CD45RA+ naive subset and a CD45RA-negative memory subset. The sequencing input was naive CD4+ T cells sorted from blood. Indicated subset: CD45RA+ positively selected. The TCR sequence derives from a man between 25 and 39 years old in good health. This chain connects TRBV7-9 to TRBJ2-4, with 9 bases matching TRBD1. CDR3 sequence: CASSSMGQGGYF. The CDR3 DNA is TGTGCCAGCAGCTCAATGGGACAGGGAGGGTACTTC.